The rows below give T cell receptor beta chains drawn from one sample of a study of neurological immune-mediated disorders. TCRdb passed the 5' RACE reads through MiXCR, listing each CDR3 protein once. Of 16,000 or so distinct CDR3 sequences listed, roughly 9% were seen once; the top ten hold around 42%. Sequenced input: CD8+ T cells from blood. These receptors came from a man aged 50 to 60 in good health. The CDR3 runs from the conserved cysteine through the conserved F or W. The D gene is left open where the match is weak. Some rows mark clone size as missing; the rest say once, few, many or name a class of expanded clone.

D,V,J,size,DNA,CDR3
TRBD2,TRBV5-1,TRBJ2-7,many,TGCGCCAGCAGCTTGGGGACTAGCGGGAGCAACGAGCAGTACTTC,CASSLGTSGSNEQYF
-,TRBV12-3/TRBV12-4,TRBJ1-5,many,TGTGCCAGCAGTTTCGGTGGTCTTCTTAGCAATCAGCCCCAGCATTTT,CASSFGGLLSNQPQHF
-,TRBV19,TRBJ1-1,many,TGTGCCAGTAGTATGGGCGTCAGACTGAACACTGAAGCTTTCTTT,CASSMGVRLNTEAFF
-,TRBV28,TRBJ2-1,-,TGTGCCAGCCACGGGACTCCTTCTTATGAGCAGTTCTTC,CASHGTPSYEQFF
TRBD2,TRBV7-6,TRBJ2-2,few,TGTGCCAGCAGCCCGGGACTAGCGGGAGGATATGCGAACACCGGGGAGCTGTTTTTT,CASSPGLAGGYANTGELFF
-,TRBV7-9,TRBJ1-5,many,TGTGCCAGCAGCACCGGCAGGCCAAATCAGCCCCAGCATTTT,CASSTGRPNQPQHF
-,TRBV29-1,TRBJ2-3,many,TGCAGCGTTGCGGGGGTATCGGACACAGATACGCAGTATTTT,CSVAGVSDTDTQYF
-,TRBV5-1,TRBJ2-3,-,TGCGCCAGCAGCTTGGGGGGTTTTCCAGATACGCAGTATTTT,CASSLGGFPDTQYF
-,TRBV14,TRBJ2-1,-,TGTGTCAGCAGCCAAGAACCAGGAGGGCCTCTAGATGAGCAGTTCTTC,CVSSQEPGGPLDEQFF
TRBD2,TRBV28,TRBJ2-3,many,TGTGCCAGCAAAAATAGCGGGAGGAGCACAGATACGCAGTATTTT,CASKNSGRSTDTQYF
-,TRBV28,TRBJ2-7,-,TGTGCCGACGCAGGGCCCTACGAGCAGTACTTC,CADAGPYEQYF